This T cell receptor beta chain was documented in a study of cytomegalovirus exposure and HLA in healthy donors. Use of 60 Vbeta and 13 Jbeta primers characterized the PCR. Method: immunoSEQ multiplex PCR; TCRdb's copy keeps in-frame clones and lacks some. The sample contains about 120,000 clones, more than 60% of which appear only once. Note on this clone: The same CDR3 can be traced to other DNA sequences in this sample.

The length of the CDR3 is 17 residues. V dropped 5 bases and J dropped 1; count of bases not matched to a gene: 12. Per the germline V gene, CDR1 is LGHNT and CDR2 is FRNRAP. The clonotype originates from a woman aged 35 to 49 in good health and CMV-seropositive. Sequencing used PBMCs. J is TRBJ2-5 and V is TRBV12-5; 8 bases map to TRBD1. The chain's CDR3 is CASGLALRQGPQETQYF. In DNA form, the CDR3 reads TGTGCTAGTGGTCTGGCCTTGAGACAGGGGCCCCAAGAGACCCAGTACTTC. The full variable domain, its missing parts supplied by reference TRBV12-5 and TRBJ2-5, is DARVTQTPRHKVTEMGQEVTMRCQPILGHNTVFWYRQTMMQGLELLAYFRNRAPLDDSGMPKDRFSAEMPDATLATLKIQPSEPRDSAVYFCASGLALRQGPQETQYFGPGTRLLVL.